This TCR beta chain came from a study of T cell changes during pregnancy in multiple sclerosis. Here immunoSEQ multiplex PCR was the method, and the copy in TCRdb shows in-frame clones only, minus some. Of tens of thousands of clones listed, 80% to 95% are singletons. CDR3 length: 12 residues. V was pared by 2 bases and J by 8 bases, with 1 base of the junction left unmatched. Germline values: CDR1 ENHRY, CDR2 SYGVKD. This clone was counted a single time. The chain carries TRBV10-3 and TRBJ1-2, with 8 bases matching TRBD1. This receptor was obtained from a female donor with multiple sclerosis, enrolled in a pregnancy study. Sequenced material: peripheral blood, taken after pregnancy. The CDR3 reads CAISETGGGYTF. The CDR3 DNA is TGTGCCATCAGTGAGACAGGGGGAGGCTACACCTTC.